The entry below gives a single T cell receptor beta chain sequence along with its context. Its antigen is undetermined. The data originate from a study of shared clonotypes between healthy human individuals. Study-wide findings and caveats: Memory subsets had estimated richness that was generally smaller than that of naive subsets.

This was a deep-level run. Using immunoSEQ multiplex PCR, the repertoire was profiled, and TCRdb retains in-frame clones only, with some absent. The sample consists of around 1.4 million clones, 98% of them appearing once. A CD45RA-negative memory subset and a CD45RA+ naive subset were separated from the CD4+ cells. What was sequenced was naive CD4+ T cells sorted from blood. Subset in this sample: CD45RA+ positively selected. This sequence was found in a man aged 30 to 45 in good health.

The CDR3 loop is CASSPVGAETQYF. The CDR3 region has the DNA TGTGCCAGCAGCCCGGTGGGGGCGGAGACCCAGTACTTC. This chain uses TRBV5-4 with TRBJ2-5, with D perhaps matching TRBD1 (6 bases). Germline-derived CDR1 and CDR2 are SGHNT and YYREEE (reference sequence). V lost 4 bases, J lost 5 bases, and 12 bases lay in between. This CDR3 region has 13 residues.